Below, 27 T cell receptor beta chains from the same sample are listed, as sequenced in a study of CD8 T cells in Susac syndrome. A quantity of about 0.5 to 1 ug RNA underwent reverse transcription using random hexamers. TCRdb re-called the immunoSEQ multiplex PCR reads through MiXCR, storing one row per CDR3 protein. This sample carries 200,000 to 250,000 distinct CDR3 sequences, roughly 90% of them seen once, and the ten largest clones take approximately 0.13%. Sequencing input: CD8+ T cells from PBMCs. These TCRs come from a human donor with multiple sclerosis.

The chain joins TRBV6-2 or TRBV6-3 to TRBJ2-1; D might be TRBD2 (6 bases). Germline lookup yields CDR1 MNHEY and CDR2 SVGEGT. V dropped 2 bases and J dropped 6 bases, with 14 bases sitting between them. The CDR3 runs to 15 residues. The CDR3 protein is CASSYGVAVVNEQFF. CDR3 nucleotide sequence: TGTGCCAGCAGTTACGGGGTAGCGGTCGTCAATGAGCAGTTCTTC.

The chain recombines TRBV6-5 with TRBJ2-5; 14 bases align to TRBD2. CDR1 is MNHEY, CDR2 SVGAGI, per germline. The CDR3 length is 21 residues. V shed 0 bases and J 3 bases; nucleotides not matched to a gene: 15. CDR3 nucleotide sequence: TGTGCCAGCAGTTACTCGACTTACGAAATCCTGGGACTAGCGGGGGAAGAGACCCAGTACTTC. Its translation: CASSYSTYEILGLAGEETQYF.

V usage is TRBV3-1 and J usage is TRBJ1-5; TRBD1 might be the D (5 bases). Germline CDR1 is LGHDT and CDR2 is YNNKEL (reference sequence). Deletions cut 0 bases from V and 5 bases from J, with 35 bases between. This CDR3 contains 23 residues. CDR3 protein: CASSQEGKGWQPPTWTRYQPQHF. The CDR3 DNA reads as TGTGCCAGCAGCCAAGAGGGGAAAGGTTGGCAGCCCCCCACTTGGACAAGGTATCAGCCCCAGCATTTT.

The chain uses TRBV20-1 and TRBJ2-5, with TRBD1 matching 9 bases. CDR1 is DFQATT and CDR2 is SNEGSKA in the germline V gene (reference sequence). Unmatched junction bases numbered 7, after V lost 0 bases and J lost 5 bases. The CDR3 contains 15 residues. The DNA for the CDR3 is TGCAGTGCTAGAGAGGAACAGGGGGCTTGGGAGACCCAGTACTTC. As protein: CSAREEQGAWETQYF.

CDR3 loop: CASSRNLYEQYF. CDR3 in DNA: TGTGCCAGCAGCCGGAACCTCTACGAGCAGTACTTC. The chain has TRBV14 and TRBJ2-7; no clear D gene. The V and J ends lost 4 bases and 3 bases respectively, with 7 bases between them. The CDR3 is made up of 12 amino acids. In germline, CDR1 is SGHDN, CDR2 FVKESK.

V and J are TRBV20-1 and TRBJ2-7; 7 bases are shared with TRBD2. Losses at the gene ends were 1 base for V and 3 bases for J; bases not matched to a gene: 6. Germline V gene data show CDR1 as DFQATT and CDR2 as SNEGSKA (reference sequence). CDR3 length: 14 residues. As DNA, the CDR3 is TGCAGTGCTAGAGTGCGGGGGTTGGGCTACGAGCAGTACTTC. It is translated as CSARVRGLGYEQYF.

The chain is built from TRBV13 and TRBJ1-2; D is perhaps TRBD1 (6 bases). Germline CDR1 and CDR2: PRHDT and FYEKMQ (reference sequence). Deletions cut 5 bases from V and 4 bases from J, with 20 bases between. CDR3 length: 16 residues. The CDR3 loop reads CASSLGRSGAVYGYTF. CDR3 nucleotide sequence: TGTGCCAGCAGCCTTGGCCGGTCGGGGGCAGTCTATGGCTACACCTTC.

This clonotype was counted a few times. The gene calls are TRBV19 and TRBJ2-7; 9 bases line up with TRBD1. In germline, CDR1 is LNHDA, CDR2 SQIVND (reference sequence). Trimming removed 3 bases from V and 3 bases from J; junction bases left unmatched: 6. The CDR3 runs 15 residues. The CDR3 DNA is TGTGCCAGTAGTATTTCCGGGACAGGGTTCTACGAGCAGTACTTC. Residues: CASSISGTGFYEQYF.

The CDR3 nucleotides read TGTGCCAGCAGTCCTCTTAGGGGAGGATCGGATGAGCAGTTCTTC. Amino acids: CASSPLRGGSDEQFF. This chain connects TRBV27 to TRBJ2-1; maybe TRBD2 (6 bases). The V gene lost 5 bases and the J gene lost 8 bases, with 19 bases spanning the gap. Germline loops: CDR1 MNHEY, CDR2 SMNVEV (reference sequence). There are 15 residues in the CDR3.

As DNA, the CDR3 is TGTGCCAGCAGCCCCTACCAGGACAGCTACCAAGAGACCCAGTACTTC. It encodes CASSPYQDSYQETQYF. This chain links TRBV2 with TRBJ2-5, with D perhaps matching TRBD1 (6 bases). The V gene lost 6 bases and the J gene lost 0 bases, with 17 bases spanning the gap. The CDR3 is 16 amino acids. CDR1 and CDR2 (germline): SNHLY, FYNNEI. Full variable domain (remainder filled in from reference TRBV2 and TRBJ2-5): EPEVTQTPSHQVTQMGQEVILRCVPISNHLYFYWYRQILGQKVEFLVSFYNNEISEKSEIFDDQFSVERPDGSNFTLKIRSTKLEDSAMYFCASSPYQDSYQETQYFGPGTRLLVL.

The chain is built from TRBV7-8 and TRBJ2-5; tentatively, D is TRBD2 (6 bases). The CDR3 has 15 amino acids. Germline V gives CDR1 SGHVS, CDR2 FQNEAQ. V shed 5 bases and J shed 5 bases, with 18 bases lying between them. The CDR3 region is CASSREISGGETQYF. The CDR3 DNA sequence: TGTGCCAGCAGCCGAGAAATTTCCGGAGGGGAGACCCAGTACTTC.

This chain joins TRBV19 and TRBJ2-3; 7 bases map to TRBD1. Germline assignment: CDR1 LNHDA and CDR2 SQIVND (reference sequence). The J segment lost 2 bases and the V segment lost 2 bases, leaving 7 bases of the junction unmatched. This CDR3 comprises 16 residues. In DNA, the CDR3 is TGTGCCAGTAGTATAAACACCGACAGGGTCACAGATACGCAGTATTTT. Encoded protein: CASSINTDRVTDTQYF.

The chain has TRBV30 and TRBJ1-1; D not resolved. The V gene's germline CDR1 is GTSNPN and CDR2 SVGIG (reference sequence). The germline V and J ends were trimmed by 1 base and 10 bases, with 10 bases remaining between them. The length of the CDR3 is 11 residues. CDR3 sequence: CAWSDGRGAFF. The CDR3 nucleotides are TGTGCCTGGAGTGACGGACGGGGAGCTTTCTTT. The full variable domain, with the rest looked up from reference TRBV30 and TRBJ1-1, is SQTIHQWPATLVQPVGSPLSLECTVEGTSNPNLYWYRQAAGRGLQLLFYSVGIGQISSEVPQNLSASRPQDRQFILSSKKLLLSDSGFYLCAWSDGRGAFFGQGTRLTVV.

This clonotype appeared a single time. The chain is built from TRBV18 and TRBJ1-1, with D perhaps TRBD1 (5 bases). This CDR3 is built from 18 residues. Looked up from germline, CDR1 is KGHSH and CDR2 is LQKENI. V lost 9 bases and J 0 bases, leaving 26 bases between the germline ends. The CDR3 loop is CASSVLVQEAIMNTEAFF. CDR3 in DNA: TGTGCCAGTTCTGTCCTCGTACAGGAGGCTATTATGAACACTGAAGCTTTCTTT.

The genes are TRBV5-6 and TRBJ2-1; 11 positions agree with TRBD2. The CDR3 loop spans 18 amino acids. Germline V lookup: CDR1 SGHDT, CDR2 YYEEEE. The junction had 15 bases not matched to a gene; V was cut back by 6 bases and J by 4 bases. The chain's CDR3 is CASTYHLAGGLPYNEQFF. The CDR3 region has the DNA TGTGCCAGCACATATCACCTAGCGGGAGGCCTACCTTACAATGAGCAGTTCTTC.

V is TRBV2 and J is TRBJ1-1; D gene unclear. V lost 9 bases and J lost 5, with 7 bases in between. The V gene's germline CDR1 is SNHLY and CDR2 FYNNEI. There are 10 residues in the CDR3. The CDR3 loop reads CASLVTEAFF. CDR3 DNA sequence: TGTGCCAGTTTAGTGACTGAAGCTTTCTTT.

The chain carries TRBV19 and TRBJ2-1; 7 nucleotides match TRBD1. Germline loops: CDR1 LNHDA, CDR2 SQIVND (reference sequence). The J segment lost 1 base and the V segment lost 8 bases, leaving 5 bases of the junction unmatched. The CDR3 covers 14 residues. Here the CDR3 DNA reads TGTGCCAGTTCCGACAGGGTATCCTACAATGAGCAGTTCTTC. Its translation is CASSDRVSYNEQFF.

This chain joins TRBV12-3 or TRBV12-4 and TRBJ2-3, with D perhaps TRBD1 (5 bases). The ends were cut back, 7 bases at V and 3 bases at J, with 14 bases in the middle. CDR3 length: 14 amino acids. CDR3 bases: TGTGCCAGCACCCTCGCCAGGGCAACAGATACGCAGTATTTT. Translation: CASTLARATDTQYF.

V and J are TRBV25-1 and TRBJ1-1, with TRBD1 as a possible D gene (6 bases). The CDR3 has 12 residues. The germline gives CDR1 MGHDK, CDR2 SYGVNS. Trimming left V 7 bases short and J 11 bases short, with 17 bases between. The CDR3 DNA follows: TGTGCCAGCATCGAATCGGGAGGGGGGGCTTTCTTT. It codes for CASIESGGGAFF.

CDR3 DNA sequence: TGCAGCGTTGAGTTGGGCAGGAGTAACTATGGCTACACCTTC. Protein sequence: CSVELGRSNYGYTF. This sequence joins TRBV29-1 and TRBJ1-2; D not resolved. V lost 3 bases to trimming and J lost 1 base, with 12 bases between them. Germline CDR1 reads SQVTM; CDR2 reads ANQGSEA. The CDR3 is 14 amino acids.

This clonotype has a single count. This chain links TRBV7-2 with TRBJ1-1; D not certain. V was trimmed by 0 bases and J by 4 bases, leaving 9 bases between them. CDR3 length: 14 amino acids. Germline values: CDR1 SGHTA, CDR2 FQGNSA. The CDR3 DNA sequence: TGTGCCAGCAGCTTAGCCAACAGTGGCACTGAAGCTTTCTTT. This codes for CASSLANSGTEAFF.

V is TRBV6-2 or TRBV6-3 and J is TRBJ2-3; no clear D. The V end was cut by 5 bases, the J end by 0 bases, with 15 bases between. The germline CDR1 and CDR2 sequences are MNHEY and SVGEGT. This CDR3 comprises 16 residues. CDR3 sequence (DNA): TGTGCCAGCAGTCCCCTCCTGGTTTCTAGCACAGATACGCAGTATTTT. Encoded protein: CASSPLLVSSTDTQYF.

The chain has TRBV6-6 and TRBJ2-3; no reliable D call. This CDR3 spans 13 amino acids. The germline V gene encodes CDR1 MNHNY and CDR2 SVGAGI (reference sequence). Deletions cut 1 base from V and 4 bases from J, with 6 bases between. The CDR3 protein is CASSYWQADTQYF. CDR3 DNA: TGTGCCAGCAGTTACTGGCAGGCAGATACGCAGTATTTT.

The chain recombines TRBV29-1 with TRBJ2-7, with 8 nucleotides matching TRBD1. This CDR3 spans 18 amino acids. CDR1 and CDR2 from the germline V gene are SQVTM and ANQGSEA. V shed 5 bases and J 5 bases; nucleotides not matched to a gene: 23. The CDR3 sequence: CSVLLDRDVTSSINEQYF. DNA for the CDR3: TGCAGCGTTCTTTTGGACAGGGACGTGACTAGTTCGATAAACGAGCAGTACTTC.

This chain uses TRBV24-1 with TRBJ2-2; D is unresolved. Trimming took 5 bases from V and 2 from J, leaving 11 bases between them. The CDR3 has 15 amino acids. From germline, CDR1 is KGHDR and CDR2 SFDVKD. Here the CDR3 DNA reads TGTGCCACCAGTGCCGTCGACGACAACACCGGGGAGCTGTTTTTT. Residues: CATSAVDDNTGELFF.

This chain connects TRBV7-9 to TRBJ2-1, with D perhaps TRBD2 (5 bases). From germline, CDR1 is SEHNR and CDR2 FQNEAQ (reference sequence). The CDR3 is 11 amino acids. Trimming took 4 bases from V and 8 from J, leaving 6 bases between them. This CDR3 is CASSWTDEQFF. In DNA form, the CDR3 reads TGTGCCAGCAGCTGGACTGATGAGCAGTTCTTC.

As DNA, the CDR3 is TGTGCCAGCAGCATAGACAATGAGCAGTTCTTC. This gives the protein CASSIDNEQFF. The chain is built from TRBV5-6 and TRBJ2-1; D is unresolved. The germline V and J ends were trimmed by 4 bases and 5 bases, with 4 bases remaining between them. The CDR3 spans 11 residues. The germline CDR1 and CDR2 sequences are SGHDT and YYEEEE.